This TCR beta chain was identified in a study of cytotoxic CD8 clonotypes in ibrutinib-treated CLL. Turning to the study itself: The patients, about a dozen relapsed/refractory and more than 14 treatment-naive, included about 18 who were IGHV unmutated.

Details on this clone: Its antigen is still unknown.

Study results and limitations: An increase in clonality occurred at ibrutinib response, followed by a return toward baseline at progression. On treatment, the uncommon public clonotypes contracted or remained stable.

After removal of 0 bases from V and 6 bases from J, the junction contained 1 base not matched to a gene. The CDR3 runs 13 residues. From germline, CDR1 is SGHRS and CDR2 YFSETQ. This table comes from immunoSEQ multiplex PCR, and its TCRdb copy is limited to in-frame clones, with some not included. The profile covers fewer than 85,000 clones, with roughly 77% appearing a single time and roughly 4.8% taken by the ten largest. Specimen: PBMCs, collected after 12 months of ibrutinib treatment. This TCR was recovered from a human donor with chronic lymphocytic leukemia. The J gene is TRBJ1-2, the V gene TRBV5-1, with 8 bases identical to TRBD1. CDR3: CASSLGTGNGYTF. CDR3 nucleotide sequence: TGCGCCAGCAGCTTGGGGACAGGGAATGGCTACACCTTC.